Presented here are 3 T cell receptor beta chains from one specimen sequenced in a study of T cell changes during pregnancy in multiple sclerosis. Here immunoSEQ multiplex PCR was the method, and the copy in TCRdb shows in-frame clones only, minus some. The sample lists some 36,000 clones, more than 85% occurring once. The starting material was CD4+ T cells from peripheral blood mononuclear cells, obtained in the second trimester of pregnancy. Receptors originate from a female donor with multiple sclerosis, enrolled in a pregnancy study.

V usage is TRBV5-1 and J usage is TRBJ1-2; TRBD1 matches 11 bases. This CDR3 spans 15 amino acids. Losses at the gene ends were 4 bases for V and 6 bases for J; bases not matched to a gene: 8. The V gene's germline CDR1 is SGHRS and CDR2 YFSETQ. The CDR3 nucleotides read TGCGCCAGCAGCCCTGGACAGGGGGCTAGGGATGGCTACACCTTC. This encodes CASSPGQGARDGYTF.

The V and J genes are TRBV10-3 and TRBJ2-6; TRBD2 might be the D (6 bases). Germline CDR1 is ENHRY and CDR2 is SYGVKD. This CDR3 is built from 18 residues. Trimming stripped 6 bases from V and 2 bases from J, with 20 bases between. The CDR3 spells CAIRSGEASPTGANVLTF. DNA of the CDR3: TGTGCCATCAGGTCGGGGGAGGCCTCGCCCACTGGGGCCAACGTCCTGACTTTC.

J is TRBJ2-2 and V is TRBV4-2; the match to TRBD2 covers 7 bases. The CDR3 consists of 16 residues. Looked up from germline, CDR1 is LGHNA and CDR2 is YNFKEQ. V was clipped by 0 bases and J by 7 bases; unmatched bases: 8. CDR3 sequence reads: CASSQDRTGRNGELFF. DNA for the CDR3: TGTGCCAGCAGCCAAGACAGAACCGGGAGGAACGGGGAGCTGTTTTTT.